A selection of T cell receptor beta chains follows, all from one sample in a study of tumor-infiltrating lymphocytes in oesophageal squamous cell carcinoma. TCRdb redid the calling of the PCR reads with MiXCR, one entry per CDR3 protein. The table has almost 20,000 distinct CDR3 sequences, 41% seen once; the top ten hold roughly 42%. The sequenced sample was esophageal tumor tissue. These receptors were obtained from a male donor with esophageal squamous cell carcinoma. Both conserved end residues are part of each CDR3. The order of the fields is V gene, J gene, CDR3 protein.

TRBV7-2	TRBJ2-7	CASSFDRLSYEQYF
TRBV27	TRBJ2-4	CASSLSWILAKNIQYF
TRBV7-6	TRBJ2-7	CASSPQTEAEQYF
TRBV7-9	.	CASNARGQETQYF
TRBV7-9	TRBJ2-5	CASSYGLAGGQIETQYF
TRBV12-3/TRBV12-4	TRBJ2-7	CASSLNVLNEQYF
TRBV6-6	TRBJ1-6	CASSYSSQGVRENSPLHF
TRBV5-1	TRBJ1-3	CASSFRTGAGNTIYF
TRBV7-2	.	CASSPGDRPYNEQYF
TRBV28	TRBJ2-6	CASSRDRSGANVLTF
TRBV29-1	TRBJ2-1	CSVPTYNEQFF
TRBV5-6	TRBJ2-6	CASSLSAPSSGANVLTF
TRBV2	.	CASSPPQTHPEQYF
TRBV3-1	TRBJ2-7	CASSRTSGIFPGEQYF
TRBV6-1	TRBJ1-3	CASSSSIAWNTIYF
TRBV6-1	TRBJ1-2	CASSEVWAGSVSNYGYTF
TRBV12-3/TRBV12-4	TRBJ1-1	CASSLTVNTEAFF
TRBV12-3/TRBV12-4	TRBJ2-5	CASSPGQGIQETQYF
TRBV7-8	TRBJ1-5	CASSLARQGLGHGFNQPQHF
TRBV7-2	.	CASSAPLTNHEQYF
TRBV6-4	TRBJ2-7	CASSDSGQGYDEQYF
TRBV28	.	CASSLGGGVSGYGYTF
TRBV6-1	TRBJ1-1	CASSEALRGNTEAFF
TRBV7-9	TRBJ2-1	CASSFGRQGFSYNEQFF
TRBV5-1	TRBJ2-1	CASSEEVREQFF
TRBV12-3/TRBV12-4	TRBJ1-5	CASSKDRSNQPQHF
TRBV7-2	TRBJ2-3	CASSSWTLSEQYF